Presented here are 22 T cell receptor beta chains from one specimen sequenced in a study of T cells in Graves' hyperthyroidism and ophthalmopathy (dated by TCRdb to the late 2010s). The library was built by means of multiplex PCR. The sequencer listed for this sample is Illumina HiSeq 2000. Amplification of TCR beta CDR3 regions was carried out from RNA transcripts. For the first round of RT-PCR on the TCR CDR3, the HTBI primer set was used together with the Qiagen OneStep RT-PCR kit. In-frame beta chains were kept once TCRdb had trimmed the public reads at Q25 with fastp and called clones with MiXCR. All rows with the same CDR3 protein become a single entry with the most common DNA and genes. The sample records 350,000 to 400,000 distinct CDR3 sequences, over 15% of which are singletons. The ten largest clones represent about 4% of the sample. Material: blood. Receptors originate from a woman under 30 with Graves' hyperthyroidism.

This clonotype was counted at least ten times. The gene calls are TRBV2 and TRBJ1-5; no definite D call. The V and J ends lost 7 bases and 0 bases respectively, with 13 bases between them. The CDR3 contains 15 residues. The germline V gene has CDR1 SNHLY and CDR2 FYNNEI. The CDR3 DNA reads TGTGCCAGCACCTGGTCCGAATATAGCAATCAGCCCCAGCATTTT. It specifies CASTWSEYSNQPQHF.

This clonotype was observed at least ten times. The V gene is TRBV24-1, the J gene TRBJ1-5; unclear D gene. V was clipped by 3 bases and J by 4 bases, with 12 bases between them. CDR1 is KGHDR, CDR2 SFDVKD, per germline. The CDR3 sequence is 15 residues long. The CDR3 coding sequence is TGTGCCACCAGTGATCCCGCTCGCCCGAATCAGCCCCAGCATTTT. Translation: CATSDPARPNQPQHF.

This clonotype has at least ten counts. The gene calls are TRBV13 and TRBJ1-1, with D possibly TRBD1 on 5 matching bases. V lost 1 base, J lost 1 base, and 7 bases lay in between. The CDR3 runs 14 residues. Germline lookup yields CDR1 PRHDT and CDR2 FYEKMQ (reference sequence). Here the CDR3 reads CASSLEGPNTEAFF. Written as DNA, the CDR3 is TGTGCCAGCAGCTTAGAGGGACCGAACACTGAAGCTTTCTTT. The full variable domain, in which reference TRBV13 and TRBJ1-1 provide the parts outside the CDR3, is AAGVIQSPRHLIKEKRETATLKCYPIPRHDTVYWYQQGPGQDPQFLISFYEKMQSDKGSIPDRFSAQQFSDYHSELNMSSLELGDSALYFCASSLEGPNTEAFFGQGTRLTVV.

This clonotype was detected ten times or more. This chain connects TRBV29-1 to TRBJ1-1; a possible D gene is TRBD1 (5 bases). The CDR3 has 14 amino acids. The germline V and J ends were trimmed by 5 bases and 5 bases, with 18 bases remaining between them. CDR1 is SQVTM, CDR2 ANQGSEA, per germline. The CDR3 here is CSVTHGGGNTEAFF. Written as DNA, the CDR3 is TGCAGCGTTACCCATGGTGGGGGAAATACTGAAGCTTTCTTT.

This clonotype was seen ten or more times. This rearrangement joins TRBV6-1 to TRBJ1-5, with 10 bases fitting TRBD1. The CDR3 contains 15 residues. Trimming took 6 bases from V and 6 from J; bases not matched to a gene: 8. From germline, CDR1 is MNHNS and CDR2 SASEGT. CDR3 sequence (DNA): TGTGCCAGCAGGCCGAGGACAGGGGGACTTCAGCCCCAGCATTTT. Amino acids: CASRPRTGGLQPQHF.

This clonotype was observed once. The CDR3 DNA reads as TGTGCCAGCAGTATTAGGGGACCAGGTCAGCCCCAGCATTTT. Its protein product is CASSIRGPGQPQHF. V usage is TRBV28 and J usage is TRBJ1-5, with a weak D call TRBD1 (5 bases). CDR3 length: 14 residues. CDR1 and CDR2 (germline): MDHEN, SYDVKM. The ends were cut back, 5 bases at V and 6 bases at J, with 14 bases in the middle.

This clonotype has at least ten counts. The chain recombines TRBV12-3 or TRBV12-4 with TRBJ1-2; D not resolved. The CDR3 is made up of 13 amino acids. The V gene lost 3 bases and the J gene lost 1 base, with 6 bases spanning the gap. The CDR3 nucleotides are TGTGCCAGCAGTTTTAGGGTTAACTATGGCTACACCTTC. It encodes CASSFRVNYGYTF.

This clonotype has ten or more counts. This sequence joins TRBV6-5 and TRBJ2-7; 10 positions match TRBD2. Germline CDR1 is MNHEY and CDR2 is SVGAGI. CDR3 size: 15 residues. The junction had 8 bases not matched to a gene; V was cut back by 4 bases and J by 5 bases. The CDR3 DNA follows: TGTGCCAGCAGTTTCTTAGCGGGGGGCAGTCACGAGCAGTACTTC. It specifies CASSFLAGGSHEQYF.

This chain joins TRBV5-1 and TRBJ1-1; 9 bases line up with TRBD1. This CDR3 spans 15 amino acids. Germline loops: CDR1 SGHRS, CDR2 YFSETQ. V lost 4 bases to trimming and J lost 0 bases; unmatched junction nucleotides: 4. CDR3 sequence: CASSGRTGVNTEAFF. The DNA of the CDR3 is TGCGCCAGCAGCGGACGGACAGGGGTGAACACTGAAGCTTTCTTT.

In its sample, this clonotype was seen many times. This sequence joins TRBV9 and TRBJ2-5; no definite D call. Germline assignment: CDR1 SGDLS and CDR2 YYNGEE. Trimming took off 4 bases at V and 3 bases at J, with 7 bases between the two ends. The CDR3 sequence is 12 residues long. The chain's CDR3 is CASSQTEETQYF. Here the CDR3 DNA reads TGTGCCAGCAGCCAGACTGAAGAGACCCAGTACTTC.

The V and J genes are TRBV5-1 and TRBJ2-5; a possible D gene is TRBD2 (6 bases). CDR3 length equals 15 residues. Trimming cost V 1 base and J 5 bases, with 15 bases left between them. Per germline, CDR1 SGHRS and CDR2 YFSETQ. The CDR3 sequence: CASSLWSAREETQYF. The CDR3 DNA sequence: TGCGCCAGCAGCTTGTGGTCAGCCCGGGAGGAGACCCAGTACTTC.

In its sample, this clonotype was seen many times. One end of the junction varies from germline; a read error may be responsible. The gene calls are TRBV7-3 and TRBJ1-5, with D unclear. Germline CDR1 SGHTA, CDR2 FQGTGA. This CDR3 region has 13 residues. The CDR3 DNA is TGTGCCAGCAACTTAAACAACGGTCAGCCCCAGCATTTT. It yields the protein CASNLNNGQPQHF. Using reference TRBV7-3 and TRBJ1-5 for the parts outside the CDR3, the full variable domain is GAGVSQTPSNKVTEKGKYVELRCDPISGHTALYWYRQSLGQGPEFLIYFQGTGAADDSGLPNDRFFAVRPEGSVSTLKIQRTERGDSAVYLCASNLNNGQPQHFGDGTRLSIL.

By share, this clonotype ranks as medium-sized. The chain joins TRBV4-2 to TRBJ1-1; D is perhaps TRBD1 (6 bases). Trimming pared 5 bases from V and 7 bases from J, leaving 11 bases between. Germline CDR1 is LGHNA and CDR2 is YNFKEQ. CDR3 length: 12 amino acids. The CDR3 sequence is CASSTQGGEAFF. Here the CDR3 DNA reads TGTGCCAGCAGCACACAGGGAGGTGAAGCTTTCTTT.

V gene TRBV12-3 or TRBV12-4 combines with J gene TRBJ2-7; tentatively, D is TRBD2 (5 bases). Trimming pared 7 bases from V and 1 base from J, leaving 11 bases between. The CDR3 extends over 13 amino acids. CDR3 in amino acids: CASTPPGSYEQYF. The DNA of the CDR3 is TGTGCCAGCACCCCGCCGGGGTCCTACGAGCAGTACTTC.

The rearrangement joins TRBV2 to TRBJ2-5, with 11 bases fitting TRBD1. The CDR3 runs to 14 residues. V lost 3 bases and J lost 5; bases outside the gene matches: 2. Germline CDR1 reads SNHLY; CDR2 reads FYNNEI. CDR3 protein: CASSDGQGAETQYF. CDR3 nucleotides: TGTGCCAGCAGTGACGGACAGGGGGCGGAGACCCAGTACTTC.

This clonotype was counted ten times or more. The chain couples TRBV6-4 to TRBJ2-2; TRBD2 is a possible D gene (5 bases). Germline CDR1 MRHNA, CDR2 SNTAGT. CDR3 length equals 14 residues. Trimming removed 3 bases at V and 6 bases at J, with 11 bases between. The DNA for the CDR3 is TGTGCCAGCAGTGAAGAGGGCGCCGCCGGGGAGCTGTTTTTT. It encodes CASSEEGAAGELFF.

This clonotype was observed many times. J is TRBJ2-5 and V is TRBV6-5; perhaps TRBD2 as D (5 bases). Germline V gene data show CDR1 as MNHEY and CDR2 as SVGAGI. This CDR3 is built from 14 residues. V shed 0 bases and J shed 3 bases, with 8 bases lying between them. The CDR3, as DNA: TGTGCCAGCAGTTACTCCTCGGAGGAAGAGACCCAGTACTTC. Translation gives CASSYSSEEETQYF.

There are many counts of this clonotype. The chain carries TRBV9 and TRBJ2-4, with D possibly called TRBD1 or TRBD2 (5 bases each). The ends were cut back, 0 bases at V and 0 bases at J, with 13 bases in the middle. The CDR3 runs to 17 residues. Per germline, CDR1 SGDLS and CDR2 YYNGEE. CDR3 protein: CASSVVPGRQAKNIQYF. The CDR3 region has the DNA TGTGCCAGCAGCGTAGTTCCAGGGAGACAAGCCAAAAACATTCAGTACTTC. Full variable domain (remainder filled in from reference TRBV9 and TRBJ2-4): DSGVTQTPKHLITATGQRVTLRCSPRSGDLSVYWYQQSLDQGLQFLIQYYNGEERAKGNILERFSAQQFPDLHSELNLSSLELGDSALYFCASSVVPGRQAKNIQYFGAGTRLSVL.

This clonotype was picked up many times. This sequence joins TRBV19 and TRBJ1-2, with D perhaps matching TRBD1 (6 bases). V dropped 5 bases and J dropped 5 bases, with 24 bases sitting between them. The CDR3 extends over 17 amino acids. Germline CDR1 reads LNHDA; CDR2 reads SQIVND (reference sequence). The CDR3 loop is CASSGLDRSGNGYGYTF. The DNA for the CDR3 is TGTGCCAGTAGTGGCCTCGACAGGAGTGGTAACGGGTATGGCTACACCTTC.

Ten or more counts support this clonotype. This rearrangement joins TRBV2 to TRBJ1-5, with TRBD1 matching over 7 bases. The CDR3 spans 14 residues. With 6 bases clipped from V and 5 bases from J, the junction kept 7 bases outside the gene matches. CDR1 SNHLY and CDR2 FYNNEI come from the germline V gene. The DNA for the CDR3 is TGTGCCAGCAGAGGGGGGACAGTCGATCAGCCCCAGCATTTT. Its protein is CASRGGTVDQPQHF.

In this sample, this clonotype turned up many times. The genes are TRBV11-2 and TRBJ2-5; TRBD2 matches at 14 bases. The CDR3 spans 18 residues. Germline CDR1 is SGHAT and CDR2 is FQNNGV. V lost 5 bases and J lost 5; bases outside the gene matches: 13. The CDR3: CASSTPKTSGGAWETQYF. The CDR3 region has the DNA TGTGCCAGCAGCACGCCCAAGACTAGCGGGGGGGCCTGGGAGACCCAGTACTTC.

This clonotype was seen at least ten times. The chain employs TRBV11-2 and TRBJ2-7, with D unresolved. CDR1 SGHAT and CDR2 FQNNGV come from the germline V gene. Trimming took off 5 bases at V and 2 bases at J, with 13 bases between the two ends. The CDR3 sequence is 14 residues long. CDR3 sequence (DNA): TGTGCCAGCAGCCACTCACCCATTACCTACGAGCAGTACTTC. Residues: CASSHSPITYEQYF.